A single T cell receptor beta chain is shown here with its context. Sequencing used immunoSEQ multiplex PCR; TCRdb keeps in-frame clones, though not all of them. The profile covers 70,000 or so clones, with around three quarters appearing a single time and about 15% taken by the ten largest. Per the germline V gene, CDR1 is SQVTM and CDR2 is ANQGSEA. This CDR3 has 14 amino acids. V lost 6 bases and J lost 1, with 13 bases in between. This record comes from a study of blood T cell repertoires in COVID-19. The source material was peripheral blood. The rearrangement links TRBV29-1 to TRBJ1-3; TRBD1 is a possible D gene (6 bases). The receptor was derived from a man aged 55 to 70 with acute or convalescent COVID-19. CDR3 residues: CSVNAGASGNTIYF. The DNA for the CDR3 is TGCAGCGTAAATGCAGGGGCTTCTGGAAACACCATATATTTT.